The 4 T cell receptor beta chains presented below share a single source sample, sequenced in a study of shared T cell receptors in the human thymus. The protocol was immunoSEQ multiplex PCR, while the TCRdb copy is restricted to in-frame clones and leaves out a portion. Of about 380,000 clones in the sample, 95% were seen once. The specimen was thymocytes. Receptors were obtained from a human donor.

V and J are TRBV10-1 and TRBJ2-7; 7 bases match TRBD1. V shed 5 bases, J shed 2 bases, and the junction held 9 bases outside the gene matches. Germline CDR1 reads WNHNN; CDR2 reads SYGVQD (reference sequence). The CDR3 consists of 15 residues. This chain's CDR3 is CASSTRQGHPYEQYF. The CDR3 DNA reads TGCGCCAGCAGTACCCGACAGGGCCATCCCTACGAGCAGTACTTC.

The chain recombines TRBV29-1 with TRBJ2-4; D tentatively fits TRBD1 or TRBD2 (5 bases each). Germline V CDR1 and CDR2: SQVTM, ANQGSEA. Trimming took 4 bases from V and 2 from J, leaving 18 bases between them. The CDR3 totals 16 residues. This CDR3 is CSVVKRLRGSKNIQYF. The CDR3 DNA reads as TGCAGCGTTGTTAAGCGCCTGAGGGGATCCAAAAACATTCAGTACTTC.

This chain uses TRBV7-2 with TRBJ2-7, with D unclear. The CDR3 length is 13 residues. Germline V CDR1 and CDR2: SGHTA, FQGNSA. Deletions cut 5 bases from V and 6 bases from J, with 14 bases between. The CDR3 DNA reads as TGTGCCAGCAGCCCCCGTTGGGTTTCCGAGCAGTACTTC. Translated, it gives CASSPRWVSEQYF.

This sequence joins TRBV5-1 and TRBJ2-7; D is uncertain. In germline, CDR1 is SGHRS, CDR2 YFSETQ. The length of the CDR3 is 14 residues. V dropped 4 bases and J dropped 2 bases, with 13 bases sitting between them. The CDR3 loop is CASSPEPRAYEQYF. The CDR3 DNA reads TGCGCCAGCAGCCCCGAACCTAGGGCCTACGAGCAGTACTTC.